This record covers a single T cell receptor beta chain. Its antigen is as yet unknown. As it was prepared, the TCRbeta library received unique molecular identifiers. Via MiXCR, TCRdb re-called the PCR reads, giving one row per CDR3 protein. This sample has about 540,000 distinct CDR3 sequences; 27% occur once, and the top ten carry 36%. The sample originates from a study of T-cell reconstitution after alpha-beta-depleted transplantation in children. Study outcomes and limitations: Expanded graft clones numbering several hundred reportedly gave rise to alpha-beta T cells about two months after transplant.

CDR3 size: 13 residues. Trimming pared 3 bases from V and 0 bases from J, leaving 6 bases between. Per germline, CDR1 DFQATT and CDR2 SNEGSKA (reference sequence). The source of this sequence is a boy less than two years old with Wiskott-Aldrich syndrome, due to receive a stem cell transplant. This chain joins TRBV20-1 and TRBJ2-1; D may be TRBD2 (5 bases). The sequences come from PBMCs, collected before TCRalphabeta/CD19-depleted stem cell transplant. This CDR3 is CSARDFSYNEQFF. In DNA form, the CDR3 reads TGCAGTGCTAGGGACTTCTCCTACAATGAGCAGTTCTTC.